There are a few counts of the clone carrying this T cell receptor (beta chain). The target antigen is unknown. The protocol was immunoSEQ multiplex PCR, while the TCRdb copy is restricted to in-frame clones and leaves out a portion. Altogether around 30,000 clones are present, nearly 90% being singletons, with the ten largest covering around 20%. Stated time point: week 11, during vaccination. Vaccination used 300 ug of mutant IDH1 20-mer peptide per dose, with topical imiquimod. The V and J ends lost 3 bases and 6 bases respectively, with 6 bases between them. Germline CDR1 GTSNPN, CDR2 SVGIG (reference sequence). This CDR3 is 11 amino acids long. This entry belongs to a study of a mutant IDH1 vaccine in newly diagnosed glioma. Study information: Patients were started on vaccination 4-6 weeks after radiotherapy alone, or with temozolomide cycles.

The chain links TRBV30 to TRBJ1-5; weak D call: TRBD1 (5 bases). The source material was PBMCs, sampled from a glioma patient whose treatment included an IDH1 peptide vaccine. The TCR comes from a man aged 18 to 29 with glioma. The CDR3 loop reads CAWSQGQPQHF. The DNA of the CDR3 is TGTGCCTGGAGCCAGGGTCAGCCCCAGCATTTT.